A selection of T cell receptor beta chains follows, all from one sample in a study of blood T cell repertoires in COVID-19. Profiled with immunoSEQ multiplex PCR; TCRdb holds only in-frame clones, not every one. The data show around 130,000 clones, over 80% seen once. Material for sequencing was PBMCs or T cells enriched from blood (not recorded which). These receptors were obtained from a man aged 25 to 45 who had recovered from COVID-19. CDR3s include the opening cysteine and the closing phenylalanine or tryptophan. The D gene is left open where the match is weak. Clone size appears in some rows only: once, few, many, or a class for an expanded clone.

clone size	D gene	J gene	V gene	CDR3 DNA	CDR3 protein
-	TRBD1	TRBJ2-1	TRBV10-1	TGCGCCAGCAGTTCTCCGGGACAGGGGGCCGAAAATGAGCAGTTCTTC	CASSSPGQGAENEQFF
once	-	TRBJ2-7	TRBV6-5	TGTGCCAGCAGGAGAGGTACGTCCTACGAGCAGTACTTC	CASRRGTSYEQYF
-	-	TRBJ1-5	TRBV19	TGTGCCAGTAGTATCATGAGCATTAGCAATCAGCCCCAGCATTTT	CASSIMSISNQPQHF
-	-	TRBJ1-5	TRBV6-2/TRBV6-3	TGTGCCAGCAGTTACTGGGTATCGGGTAGCAATCAGCCCCAGCATTTT	CASSYWVSGSNQPQHF
few	-	TRBJ2-2	TRBV5-1	TGCGCCAGCAGCCACGGACGGGGGAACACCGGGGAGCTGTTTTTT	CASSHGRGNTGELFF
-	TRBD2	TRBJ2-1	TRBV5-6	TGTGCCAGCAGCTTGGTGACTAGCGGCCTCAATGAGCAGTTCTTC	CASSLVTSGLNEQFF
few	-	TRBJ1-4	TRBV6-4	TGTGCCACGGAAGGGGCGGCTAATGAAAAACTGTTTTTT	CATEGAANEKLFF
-	TRBD2	TRBJ2-1	TRBV27	TGTGCCAGCAGTCATCCCGGGACTAGCTTCAATGAGCAGTTCTTC	CASSHPGTSFNEQFF
once	-	TRBJ1-5	TRBV4-1	TGCGCCAGCAGCCAAGAGACAGGTTGGGACAATCAGCCCCAGCATTTT	CASSQETGWDNQPQHF
-	TRBD2	TRBJ2-1	TRBV12-5	TGTGCTAGTGCCCTGGGACTAGCGGCATACAATGAGCAGTTCTTC	CASALGLAAYNEQFF
-	-	TRBJ2-7	TRBV2	TGTGCCACCTCGACTACTTCCTACGAGCAGTACTTC	CATSTTSYEQYF
-	TRBD1	TRBJ2-3	TRBV25-1	TGTGCCAGCAGTGAATTCTGGGAGACAGGGGGGTCAGATACGCAGTATTTT	CASSEFWETGGSDTQYF
-	-	TRBJ1-6	TRBV10-1	TGCGCCAGAGGGACATCCCGAAGGTCAACCGGTGGTTCACCCCTCCACTTT	CARGTSRRSTGGSPLHF
-	TRBD2	TRBJ2-1	TRBV12-3/TRBV12-4	TGTGCCAGCAGTTTAAGACTAGCGGGAGGGGAGTTCTTC	CASSLRLAGGEFF
once	-	TRBJ1-1	TRBV23-1	TGCGCCAGCAGTCTGGACCGAGGACAGCGGGAAGCTTTCTTT	CASSLDRGQREAFF
-	-	TRBJ2-7	TRBV5-1	TGCGCCAGCAGCTTATACTCAGCGGGTAGCTCCTACGAGCAGTACTTC	CASSLYSAGSSYEQYF
-	TRBD1	TRBJ2-5	TRBV9	TGTGCCAGCAGCGGACAGGGGAGCCAAGAGACCCAGTACTTC	CASSGQGSQETQYF
few	-	TRBJ1-5	TRBV7-3	TGTGCCAGCAGCGCAACAGGGCCGGGTCAGCCCCAGCATTTT	CASSATGPGQPQHF